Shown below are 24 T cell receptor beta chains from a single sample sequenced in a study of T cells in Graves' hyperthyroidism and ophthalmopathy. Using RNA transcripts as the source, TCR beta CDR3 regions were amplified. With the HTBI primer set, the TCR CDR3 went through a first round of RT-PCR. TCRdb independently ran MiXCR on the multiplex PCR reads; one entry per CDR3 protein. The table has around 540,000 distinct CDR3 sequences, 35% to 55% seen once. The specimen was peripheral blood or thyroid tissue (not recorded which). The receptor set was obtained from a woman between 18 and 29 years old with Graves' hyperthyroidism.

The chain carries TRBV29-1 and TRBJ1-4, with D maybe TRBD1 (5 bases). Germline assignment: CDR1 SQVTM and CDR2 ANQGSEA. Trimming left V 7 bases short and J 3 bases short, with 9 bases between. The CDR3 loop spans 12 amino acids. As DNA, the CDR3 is TGCAGCGGGGGGGGGGCTAATGAAAAACTGTTTTTT. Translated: CSGGGANEKLFF.

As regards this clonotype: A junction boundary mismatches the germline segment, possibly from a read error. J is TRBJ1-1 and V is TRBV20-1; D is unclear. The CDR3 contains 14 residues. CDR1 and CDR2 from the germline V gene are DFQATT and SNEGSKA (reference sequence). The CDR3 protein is CSVRDPGSNTEASF. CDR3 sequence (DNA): TGCAGTGTTAGAGATCCAGGATCGAACACTGAAGCTTCCTTT.

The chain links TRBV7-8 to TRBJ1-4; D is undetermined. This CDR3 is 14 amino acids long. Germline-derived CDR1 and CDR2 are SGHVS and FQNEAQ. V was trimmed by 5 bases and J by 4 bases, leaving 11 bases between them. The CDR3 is CASSQAERNEKLFF. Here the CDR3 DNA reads TGTGCCAGCAGCCAAGCGGAACGTAATGAAAAACTGTTTTTT. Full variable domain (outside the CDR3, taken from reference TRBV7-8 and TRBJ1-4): GAGVSQSPRYKVAKRGQDVALRCDPISGHVSLFWYQQALGQGPEFLTYFQNEAQLDKSGLPSDRFFAERPEGSVSTLKIQRTQQEDSAVYLCASSQAERNEKLFFGSGTQLSVL.

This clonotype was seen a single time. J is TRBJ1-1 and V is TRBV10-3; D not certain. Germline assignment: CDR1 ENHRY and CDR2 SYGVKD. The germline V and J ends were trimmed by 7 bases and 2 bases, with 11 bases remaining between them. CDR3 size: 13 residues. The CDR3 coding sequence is TGTGCCATCAAGGCCGGGATAAACACTGAAGCTTTCTTT. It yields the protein CAIKAGINTEAFF.

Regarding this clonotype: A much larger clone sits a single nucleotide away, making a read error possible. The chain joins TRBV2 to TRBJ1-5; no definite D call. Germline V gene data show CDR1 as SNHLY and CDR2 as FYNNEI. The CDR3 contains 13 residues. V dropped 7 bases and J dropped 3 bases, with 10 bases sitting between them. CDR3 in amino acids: CASTLGLNQPQHF. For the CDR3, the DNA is TGTGCCAGCACCCTGGGCCTCAATCAGCCCCAGCATTTT.

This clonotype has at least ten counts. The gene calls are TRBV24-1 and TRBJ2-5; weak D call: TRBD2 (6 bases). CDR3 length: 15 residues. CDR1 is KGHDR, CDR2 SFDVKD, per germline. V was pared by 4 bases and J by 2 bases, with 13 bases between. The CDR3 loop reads CATSDPRGEQETQYF. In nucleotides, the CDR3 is TGTGCCACCAGTGACCCCCGCGGGGAGCAAGAGACCCAGTACTTC.

The CDR3 DNA sequence: TGTGCCAGCAGCTCACAGAGCTCCTATAATTCACCCCTCCACTTT. This codes for CASSSQSSYNSPLHF. This rearrangement joins TRBV7-2 to TRBJ1-6; D ambiguous. V was shortened by 4 bases and J by 0 bases, with 7 bases between the two germline ends. This CDR3 contains 15 residues. Germline lookup yields CDR1 SGHTA and CDR2 FQGNSA.

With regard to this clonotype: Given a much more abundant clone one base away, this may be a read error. The CDR3 loop is CATSTTAVQGIYGYTF. The CDR3 DNA follows: TGTGCCACCAGCACCACCGCGGTACAGGGTATCTATGGCTACACCTTC. The chain links TRBV15 to TRBJ1-2; D possibly corresponds to TRBD1 (6 bases). CDR1 and CDR2 (germline): LNHNV, YYDKDF (reference sequence). CDR3 length equals 16 residues. V lost 4 bases to trimming and J lost 4 bases, with 19 bases between them.

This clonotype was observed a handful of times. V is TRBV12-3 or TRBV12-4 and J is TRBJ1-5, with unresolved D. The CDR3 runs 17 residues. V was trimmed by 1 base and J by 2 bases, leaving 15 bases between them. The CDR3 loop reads CASSLESGGEGNQPQHF. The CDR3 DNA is TGTGCCAGCAGTTTAGAGTCCGGTGGAGAGGGCAATCAGCCCCAGCATTTT.

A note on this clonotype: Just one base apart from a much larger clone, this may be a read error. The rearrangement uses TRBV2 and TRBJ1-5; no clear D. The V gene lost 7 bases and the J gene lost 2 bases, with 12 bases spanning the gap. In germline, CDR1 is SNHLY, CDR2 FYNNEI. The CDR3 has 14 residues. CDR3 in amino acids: CASNLGRRNQPQHF. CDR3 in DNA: TGTGCCAGCAACCTCGGACGACGCAATCAGCCCCAGCATTTT. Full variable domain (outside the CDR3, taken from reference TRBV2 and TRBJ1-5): EPEVTQTPSHQVTQMGQEVILRCVPISNHLYFYWYRQILGQKVEFLVSFYNNEISEKSEIFDDQFSVERPDGSNFTLKIRSTKLEDSAMYFCASNLGRRNQPQHFGDGTRLSIL.

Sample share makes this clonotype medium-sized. The CDR3: CARAGTGDGYTF. In DNA, the CDR3 is TGTGCCAGGGCCGGGACAGGGGATGGCTACACCTTC. This rearrangement joins TRBV2 to TRBJ1-2; 10 nucleotides align to TRBD1. Germline values: CDR1 SNHLY, CDR2 FYNNEI. The CDR3 totals 12 residues. J gave up 6 bases and V 9 bases, and 4 bases lay outside the gene matches.

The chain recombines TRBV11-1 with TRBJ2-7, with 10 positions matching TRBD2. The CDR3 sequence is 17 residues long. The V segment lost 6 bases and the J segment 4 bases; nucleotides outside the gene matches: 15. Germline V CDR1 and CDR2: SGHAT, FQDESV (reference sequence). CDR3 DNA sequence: TGTGCCAGCAGTCGACTGACTAGCGGGCCTGAGGGGTACGAGCAGTACTTC. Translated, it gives CASSRLTSGPEGYEQYF.

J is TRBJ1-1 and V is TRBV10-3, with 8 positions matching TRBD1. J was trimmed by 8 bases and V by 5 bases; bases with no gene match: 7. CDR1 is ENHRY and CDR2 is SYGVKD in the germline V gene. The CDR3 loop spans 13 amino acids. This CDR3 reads CAISSWDRLEAFF. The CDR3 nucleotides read TGTGCCATCAGTTCCTGGGACAGGCTCGAAGCTTTCTTT.

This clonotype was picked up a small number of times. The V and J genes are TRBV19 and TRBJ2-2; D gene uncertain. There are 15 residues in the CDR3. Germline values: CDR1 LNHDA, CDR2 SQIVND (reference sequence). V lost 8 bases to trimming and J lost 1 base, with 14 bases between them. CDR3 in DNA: TGTGCCAGTCAATTAAGTCAGGTGAACACCGGGGAGCTGTTTTTT. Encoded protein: CASQLSQVNTGELFF.

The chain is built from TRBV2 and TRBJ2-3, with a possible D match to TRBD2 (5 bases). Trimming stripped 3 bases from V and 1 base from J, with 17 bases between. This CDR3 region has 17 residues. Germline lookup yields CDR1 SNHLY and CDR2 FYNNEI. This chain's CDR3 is CASSDSRRAAGTDTQYF. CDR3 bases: TGTGCCAGCAGTGACTCACGTCGAGCGGCAGGCACAGATACGCAGTATTTT.

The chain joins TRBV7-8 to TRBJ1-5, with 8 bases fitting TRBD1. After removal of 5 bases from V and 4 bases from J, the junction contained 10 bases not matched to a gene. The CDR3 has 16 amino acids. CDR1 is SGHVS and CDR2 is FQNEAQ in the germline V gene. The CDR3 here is CASSQEDRELNQPQHF. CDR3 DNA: TGTGCCAGCAGCCAAGAGGACAGGGAACTTAATCAGCCCCAGCATTTT.

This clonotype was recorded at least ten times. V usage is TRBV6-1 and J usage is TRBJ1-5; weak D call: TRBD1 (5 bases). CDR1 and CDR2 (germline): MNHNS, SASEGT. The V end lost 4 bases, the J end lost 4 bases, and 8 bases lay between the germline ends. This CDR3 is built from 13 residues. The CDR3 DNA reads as TGTGCCAGCAGTGTGAGGGGAAATCAGCCCCAGCATTTT. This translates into CASSVRGNQPQHF.

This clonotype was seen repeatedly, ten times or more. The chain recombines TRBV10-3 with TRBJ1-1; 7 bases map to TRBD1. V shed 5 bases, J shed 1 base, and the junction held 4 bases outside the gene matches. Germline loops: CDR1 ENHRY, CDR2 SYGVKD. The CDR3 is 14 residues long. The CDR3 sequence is CAISRDRGNTEAFF. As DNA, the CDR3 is TGTGCCATCAGTAGGGACAGAGGGAACACTGAAGCTTTCTTT.

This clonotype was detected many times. The CDR3 loop reads CASSHSQGNTIYF. The CDR3 DNA sequence: TGTGCCAGCAGCCACTCACAGGGAAACACCATATATTTT. The rearrangement joins TRBV7-7 to TRBJ1-3; D remains unclear. Trimming took off 5 bases at V and 4 bases at J, with 9 bases between the two ends. Germline V CDR1 and CDR2: SSHAT, FNYEAQ (reference sequence). This CDR3 comprises 13 residues.

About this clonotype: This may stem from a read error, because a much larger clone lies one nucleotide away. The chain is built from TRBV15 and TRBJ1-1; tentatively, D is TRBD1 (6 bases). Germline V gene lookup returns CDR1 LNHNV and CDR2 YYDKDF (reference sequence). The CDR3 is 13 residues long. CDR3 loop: CATGREWGPEAFF. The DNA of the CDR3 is TGTGCCACCGGCAGGGAGTGGGGGCCAGAAGCTTTCTTT.

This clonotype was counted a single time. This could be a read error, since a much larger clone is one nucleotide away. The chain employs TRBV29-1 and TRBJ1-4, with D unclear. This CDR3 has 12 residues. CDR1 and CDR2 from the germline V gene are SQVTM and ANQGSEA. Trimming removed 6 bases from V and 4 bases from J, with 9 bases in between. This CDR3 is CSVRPNNEKLFF. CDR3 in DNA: TGCAGCGTAAGACCAAATAATGAAAAACTGTTTTTT.

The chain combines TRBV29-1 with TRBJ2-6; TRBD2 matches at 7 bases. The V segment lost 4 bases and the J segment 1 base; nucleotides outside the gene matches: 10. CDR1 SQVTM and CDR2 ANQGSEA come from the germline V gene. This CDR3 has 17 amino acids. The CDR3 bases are TGCAGCGTTGGTGGGGGGGACGGTCTTTCTGGGGCCAACGTCCTGACTTTC. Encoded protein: CSVGGGDGLSGANVLTF.

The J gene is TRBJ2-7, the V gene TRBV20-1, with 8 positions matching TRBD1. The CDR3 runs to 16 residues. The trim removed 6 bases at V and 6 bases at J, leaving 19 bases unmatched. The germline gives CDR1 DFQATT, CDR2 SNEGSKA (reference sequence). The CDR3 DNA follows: TGCAGTGCCAGCTTCTCAGGGGGCCGAGAGATTGGCGAGCAGTACTTC. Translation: CSASFSGGREIGEQYF.

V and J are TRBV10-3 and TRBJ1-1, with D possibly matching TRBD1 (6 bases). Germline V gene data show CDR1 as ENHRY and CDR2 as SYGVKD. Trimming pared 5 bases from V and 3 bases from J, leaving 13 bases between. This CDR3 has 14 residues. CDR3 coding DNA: TGTGCCATCAGTCAGGGGACTGGGGACACTGAAGCTTTCTTT. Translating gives CAISQGTGDTEAFF.